The 32 T cell receptor beta chains presented below share a single source sample, sequenced in a study of cytomegalovirus exposure and HLA in healthy donors. Primers: 60 Vbeta forward and 13 Jbeta reverse. The assay was immunoSEQ multiplex PCR, and TCRdb's table has in-frame clones only and misses some. Found here are over 150,000 clones, 70% to 80% of them singletons; the top ten hold less than 8.5%. The sequencing sample was made of PBMCs. These receptors were collected from a young man in good health and CMV-seropositive.

The chain joins TRBV2 to TRBJ1-6, with no clear D. The germline V gene has CDR1 SNHLY and CDR2 FYNNEI. This CDR3 contains 16 residues. V lost 6 bases and J 6 bases, leaving 18 bases between the germline ends. CDR3: CASRPRGQSPNSPLHF. The CDR3 coding sequence is TGTGCCAGCAGACCTCGGGGTCAGTCCCCTAATTCACCCCTCCACTTT.

This chain's CDR3 is CASSHESWNTEAFF. The CDR3 nucleotides are TGTGCCAGCAGCCATGAGAGTTGGAACACTGAAGCTTTCTTT. The chain recombines TRBV7-9 with TRBJ1-1; D is ambiguous. The CDR3 has 14 residues. CDR1 and CDR2 (germline): SEHNR, FQNEAQ (reference sequence). The V and J ends lost 5 bases and 1 base respectively, with 11 bases between them.

J is TRBJ2-1 and V is TRBV20-1, with a weak D call TRBD1 (5 bases). The CDR3 covers 11 residues. Trimming removed 6 bases at V and 10 bases at J, with 13 bases between. Germline CDR1 and CDR2: DFQATT and SNEGSKA (reference sequence). CDR3 sequence reads: CSALQAAEQFF. The CDR3 DNA reads as TGCAGTGCACTACAGGCGGCCGAGCAGTTCTTC.

This sequence joins TRBV5-8 and TRBJ2-5; 8 bases fit TRBD1. The CDR3 has 12 amino acids. Germline CDR1 reads SGHTS; CDR2 reads YDEGEE. V lost 10 bases, J lost 2 bases, and 4 bases stayed unmatched. CDR3 DNA: TGTGCCGGGAGACAGGGGCAAGAGACCCAGTACTTC. Its translation is CAGRQGQETQYF.

In this sample, this clone turned up a few times. The CDR3 spells CASSLGGIEQFF. CDR3 nucleotides: TGTGCCAGCAGCTTAGGGGGGATTGAGCAGTTCTTC. The chain uses TRBV7-3 and TRBJ2-1; D perhaps matches TRBD2 (6 bases). Germline values: CDR1 SGHTA, CDR2 FQGTGA. Trimming left V 2 bases short and J 9 bases short, with 8 bases between. CDR3 length: 12 residues.

This chain joins TRBV20-1 and TRBJ1-2; a possible D gene is TRBD1 (5 bases). V was cut by 5 bases and J by 5 bases, with 9 bases left in between. The CDR3 runs to 11 residues. Per the germline V gene, CDR1 is DFQATT and CDR2 is SNEGSKA (reference sequence). The CDR3 loop is CSAYQGYGYTF. DNA for the CDR3: TGCAGTGCTTATCAGGGATATGGCTACACCTTC.

This chain uses TRBV30 with TRBJ1-3; D is perhaps TRBD1 (5 bases). The germline V gene has CDR1 GTSNPN and CDR2 SVGIG (reference sequence). This CDR3 region has 12 residues. The V and J ends lost 3 bases and 4 bases respectively, with 7 bases between them. The CDR3 sequence: CAWSTGGNTIYF. CDR3 in DNA: TGTGCCTGGAGCACAGGCGGAAACACCATATATTTT.

The chain uses TRBV6-4 and TRBJ2-7; the D gene is possibly TRBD2 (5 bases). Germline assignment: CDR1 MRHNA and CDR2 SNTAGT. The CDR3 runs 12 residues. Trimming pared 8 bases from V and 7 bases from J, leaving 15 bases between. CDR3 amino acids: CASADLNGEQYF. As DNA, the CDR3 is TGTGCCAGCGCGGACTTGAACGGGGAGCAGTACTTC.

J is TRBJ2-5 and V is TRBV5-1; D not certain. Germline CDR1 reads SGHRS; CDR2 reads YFSETQ. The CDR3 consists of 13 residues. V shed 5 bases and J shed 4 bases, with 12 bases lying between them. CDR3 in amino acids: CASRTYIAETQYF. The CDR3 region has the DNA TGCGCCAGCAGAACGTACATCGCAGAGACCCAGTACTTC.

V is TRBV29-1 and J is TRBJ2-3, with 10 bases lining up with TRBD2. There are 13 residues in the CDR3. The trim removed 5 bases at V and 2 bases at J, leaving 1 base unmatched. Germline V gives CDR1 SQVTM, CDR2 ANQGSEA. The CDR3 nucleotides are TGCAGCGTTAGCGGGGGGGCCACAGATACGCAGTATTTT. This translates into CSVSGGATDTQYF.

The V call is TRBV6-6, the J call TRBJ1-2; no clear D gene. Germline lookup yields CDR1 MNHNY and CDR2 SVGAGI (reference sequence). The CDR3 spans 14 residues. Trimming stripped 0 bases from V and 2 bases from J, with 7 bases between. CDR3: CASSYSSENYGYTF. Written as DNA, the CDR3 is TGTGCCAGCAGTTACTCGAGTGAAAACTATGGCTACACCTTC.

The rearrangement links TRBV15 to TRBJ1-3, with D possibly being TRBD1 (6 bases). Trimming removed 1 base at V and 2 bases at J, with 6 bases between. Germline CDR1 and CDR2: LNHNV and YYDKDF (reference sequence). The CDR3 spans 14 residues. The CDR3, as DNA: TGTGCCACCAGCAGAGGGACAGCTGGAAACACCATATATTTT. Translating gives CATSRGTAGNTIYF. The full variable domain, rest sourced from reference TRBV15 and TRBJ1-3, is DAMVIQNPRYQVTQFGKPVTLSCSQTLNHNVMYWYQQKSSQAPKLLFHYYDKDFNNEADTPDNFQSRRPNTSFCFLDIRSPGLGDTAMYLCATSRGTAGNTIYFGEGSWLTVV.

The V gene is TRBV7-9, the J gene TRBJ2-5; no clear D gene. V was pared by 1 base and J by 9 bases, with 12 bases between. This CDR3 region has 13 residues. Germline-derived CDR1 and CDR2 are SEHNR and FQNEAQ (reference sequence). The CDR3 sequence is CASSLDGLTPQYF. Written as DNA, the CDR3 is TGTGCCAGCAGCTTAGATGGGCTTACCCCCCAGTACTTC.

This clone was detected only once. The chain recombines TRBV5-1 with TRBJ1-5; TRBD1 matches 8 bases. The length of the CDR3 is 14 residues. Germline V gene data show CDR1 as SGHRS and CDR2 as YFSETQ. J gave up 5 bases and V 4 bases, and 5 bases lay outside the gene matches. The CDR3 loop reads CASSETGAYQPQHF. The CDR3 DNA is TGCGCCAGCAGCGAGACAGGGGCCTATCAGCCCCAGCATTTT.

The CDR3 bases are TGTGCCAGTAGTATAGATGACAGGGGGAAGAACTACACCTTC. This codes for CASSIDDRGKNYTF. V is TRBV19 and J is TRBJ1-2, with 9 bases that match TRBD1. The V gene end was trimmed by 0 bases and the J gene end by 10 bases; junction bases not matched to a gene: 6. The CDR3 totals 14 residues. In germline, CDR1 is LNHDA, CDR2 SQIVND (reference sequence).

The V gene is TRBV6-5, the J gene TRBJ2-5; no definite D call. With 0 bases removed from V and 5 bases from J, the gap between germline ends came to 16 bases. The CDR3 sequence is 16 residues long. Per germline, CDR1 MNHEY and CDR2 SVGAGI. DNA for the CDR3: TGTGCCAGCAGTTACTCAGTTGCCCAACTCAAGGAGACCCAGTACTTC. Its protein product is CASSYSVAQLKETQYF.

The chain joins TRBV19 to TRBJ2-1; D is possibly TRBD1 (5 bases). The CDR3 has 12 residues. Germline loops: CDR1 LNHDA, CDR2 SQIVND (reference sequence). V was shortened by 4 bases and J by 15 bases, with 16 bases between the two germline ends. CDR3 bases: TGTGCCAGTAGTAAGTCCAGGGCGCGCAGGTTCTTC. Translating gives CASSKSRARRFF.

The V and J genes are TRBV5-1 and TRBJ2-7; the match to TRBD2 covers 9 bases. With 4 bases clipped from V and 0 bases from J, the junction kept 5 bases outside the gene matches. This CDR3 has 15 amino acids. Per germline, CDR1 SGHRS and CDR2 YFSETQ. The CDR3 DNA is TGCGCCAGCAGCCTATTAGCGGGAGACTCCTACGAGCAGTACTTC. This codes for CASSLLAGDSYEQYF.

The chain uses TRBV6-4 and TRBJ2-2, with D perhaps matching TRBD1 (6 bases). This CDR3 contains 17 residues. From germline, CDR1 is MRHNA and CDR2 SNTAGT. Trimming left V 4 bases short and J 5 bases short, with 20 bases between. The CDR3 nucleotides read TGTGCCAGCAGTGTACAGGGCGCCCTGACTTCGACCGGGGAGCTGTTTTTT. The encoded protein is CASSVQGALTSTGELFF.

The chain links TRBV29-1 to TRBJ1-4; D is unclear. The germline CDR1 and CDR2 sequences are SQVTM and ANQGSEA. The CDR3 has 13 amino acids. Trimming left V 7 bases short and J 3 bases short, with 12 bases between. CDR3 DNA sequence: TGCAGCGCCCGATCTCCGGCTAATGAAAAACTGTTTTTT. This sequence encodes CSARSPANEKLFF.

The rearrangement uses TRBV27 and TRBJ2-5; D perhaps matches TRBD1 (5 bases). Near its end, the DNA agrees better with TRBJ2-7, so the J call may be wrong. This CDR3 contains 14 residues. Per the germline V gene, CDR1 is MNHEY and CDR2 is SMNVEV (reference sequence). The CDR3, as DNA: TGTGCCAGCAGTTTATTGGGGCAACGAGACGAGCAGTACTTC. Translation gives CASSLLGQRDEQYF.

J is TRBJ1-5 and V is TRBV28, with D perhaps matching TRBD1 (5 bases). This CDR3 is built from 14 residues. The germline gives CDR1 MDHEN, CDR2 SYDVKM. V dropped 2 bases and J dropped 4 bases, with 9 bases sitting between them. CDR3 DNA: TGTGCCAGCAGTTTAATGGGGGGGAATCAGCCCCAGCATTTT. Translation gives CASSLMGGNQPQHF.

Concerning this clone: The identical CDR3 is also encoded by other nucleotide sequences in the sample. The chain recombines TRBV5-8 with TRBJ1-5, with D tentatively TRBD1 (5 bases). CDR3 size: 15 residues. Trimming stripped 0 bases from V and 1 base from J, with 8 bases between. The germline V gene encodes CDR1 SGHTS and CDR2 YDEGEE. CDR3 DNA: TGTGCCAGCAGCTTGGGGGGCCCGAGCAATCAGCCCCAGCATTTT. It translates to CASSLGGPSNQPQHF.

V is TRBV2 and J is TRBJ1-2; the match to TRBD1 covers 9 bases. CDR3 size: 14 residues. With 7 bases clipped from V and 6 bases from J, the junction kept 9 bases outside the gene matches. The germline CDR1 and CDR2 sequences are SNHLY and FYNNEI. CDR3 coding DNA: TGTGCCAGCAATGAGAGACAGGGGGGTCATGGCTACACCTTC. This translates into CASNERQGGHGYTF.

This clone was picked up a small number of times. V is TRBV6-6 and J is TRBJ2-7; TRBD1 matches 10 bases. This CDR3 has 14 residues. V was pared by 6 bases and J by 6 bases, with 8 bases of the junction left unmatched. In germline, CDR1 is MNHNY, CDR2 SVGAGI (reference sequence). The CDR3 reads CASRTLRDRGEQYF. CDR3 coding DNA: TGTGCCAGCAGAACGCTCCGGGACAGGGGCGAGCAGTACTTC.

The rearrangement uses TRBV6-1 and TRBJ2-2; D may be TRBD2 (5 bases). The germline V gene has CDR1 MNHNS and CDR2 SASEGT. The CDR3 runs 13 residues. Trimming cost V 4 bases and J 5 bases, with 8 bases left between them. The CDR3 DNA follows: TGTGCCAGCAGTGCGCGGGTTACCGGGGAGCTGTTTTTT. Its translation: CASSARVTGELFF.

A single count supports this clone. V usage is TRBV4-3 and J usage is TRBJ1-2; possible D gene TRBD1, 5 bases. The CDR3 length is 17 residues. Between the trimmed V and J ends, which lost 0 bases and 0 bases, there was a span of 14 bases. Germline CDR1 and CDR2: LGHNA and YSLEER. The CDR3 here is CASSQDWSTATNYGYTF. CDR3 in DNA: TGCGCCAGCAGCCAAGATTGGTCGACAGCTACTAACTATGGCTACACCTTC.

The chain couples TRBV5-6 to TRBJ2-5; D is possibly TRBD2 (7 bases). This CDR3 is 14 amino acids long. The germline V gene encodes CDR1 SGHDT and CDR2 YYEEEE. The ends were cut back, 1 base at V and 5 bases at J, with 12 bases in the middle. Here the CDR3 DNA reads TGTGCCAGCAGCTTGAGGGGGGGCCTGGAGACCCAGTACTTC. Amino acids: CASSLRGGLETQYF.

V and J are TRBV29-1 and TRBJ1-5, with D perhaps matching TRBD1 (6 bases). The CDR3 spans 16 residues. V lost 1 base, J lost 0 bases, and 13 bases lay in between. The germline CDR1 and CDR2 sequences are SQVTM and ANQGSEA. The CDR3 DNA follows: TGCAGCGTTGAAGGGGGAAGGGACATTAGCAATCAGCCCCAGCATTTT. This translates into CSVEGGRDISNQPQHF.

The rearrangement joins TRBV11-3 to TRBJ2-2; D possibly corresponds to TRBD1 (5 bases). The V gene's germline CDR1 is SGHNT and CDR2 YENEEA. This CDR3 is 15 amino acids long. Trimming pared 5 bases from V and 0 bases from J, leaving 10 bases between. The CDR3 spells CASSGAPANTGELFF. The CDR3 DNA reads as TGTGCCAGCAGCGGGGCGCCCGCGAACACCGGGGAGCTGTTTTTT.

This sequence joins TRBV27 and TRBJ2-7; D perhaps matches TRBD2 (6 bases). The germline V gene encodes CDR1 MNHEY and CDR2 SMNVEV (reference sequence). The V end lost 3 bases, the J end lost 7 bases, and 16 bases lay between the germline ends. This CDR3 contains 14 residues. The CDR3 reads CASSLGYGSEEQYF. As DNA, the CDR3 is TGTGCCAGCAGTTTGGGTTACGGGAGTGAAGAGCAGTACTTC.

The table lists this clone with a count of one. The rearrangement links TRBV11-2 to TRBJ2-1, with 7 bases matching TRBD2. The V and J ends lost 4 bases and 3 bases, in that order; junction bases with no gene match: 6. CDR3 length: 15 amino acids. Germline assignment: CDR1 SGHAT and CDR2 FQNNGV. The CDR3 spells CASSSERDFYNEQFF. CDR3 in DNA: TGTGCCAGCAGCTCGGAGCGGGACTTCTACAATGAGCAGTTCTTC.